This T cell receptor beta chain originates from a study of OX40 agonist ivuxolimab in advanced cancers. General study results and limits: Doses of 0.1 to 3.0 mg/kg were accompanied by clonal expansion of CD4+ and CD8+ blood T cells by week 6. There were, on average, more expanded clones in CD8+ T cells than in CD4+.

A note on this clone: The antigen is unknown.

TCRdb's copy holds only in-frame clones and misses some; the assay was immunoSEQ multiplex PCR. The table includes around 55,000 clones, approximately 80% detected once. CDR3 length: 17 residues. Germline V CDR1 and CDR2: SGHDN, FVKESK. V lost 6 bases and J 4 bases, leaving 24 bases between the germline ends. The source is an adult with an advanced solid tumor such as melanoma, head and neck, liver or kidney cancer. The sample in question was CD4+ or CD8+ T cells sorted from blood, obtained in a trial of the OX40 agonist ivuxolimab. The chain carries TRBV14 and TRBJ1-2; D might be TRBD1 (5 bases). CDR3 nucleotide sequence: TGTGCCAGCAGTCCGAGCGGGGCAGTTATATCGTTCTATGGCTACACCTTC. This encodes CASSPSGAVISFYGYTF.